Each of the 8 T cell receptor beta chains below was sequenced from the same sample in a study of early T cells in non-severe SARS-CoV-2 infection. TCRdb reprocessed the 5' RACE reads via MiXCR and lists one record per CDR3 protein. The profile shows some 91,000 distinct CDR3 sequences, roughly 13% of them singletons. Source material: whole blood. Every receptor here comes from an adult who was a healthcare worker with PCR-confirmed SARS-CoV-2 infection or an uninfected control (not recorded which).

Only a few counts were recorded for this clonotype. The CDR3 here is CSALQGAEETQYF. CDR3 DNA: TGCAGTGCCCTCCAGGGGGCTGAAGAGACCCAGTACTTC. The J gene is TRBJ2-5, the V gene TRBV20-1; 8 bases align to TRBD1. The J segment lost 3 bases and the V segment lost 6 bases, leaving 6 bases of the junction unmatched. Germline V lookup: CDR1 DFQATT, CDR2 SNEGSKA (reference sequence). The CDR3 loop spans 13 amino acids.

The V gene is TRBV29-1, the J gene TRBJ2-2; 10 positions match TRBD1. CDR3 length: 14 residues. Trimming at V came to 7 bases and at J to 5 bases, leaving 7 bases not matched to a gene. CDR1 and CDR2 (germline): SQVTM, ANQGSEA. This CDR3 is CSATGTGATGELFF. CDR3 coding DNA: TGCAGCGCTACCGGGACAGGGGCAACCGGGGAGCTGTTTTTT.

This chain links TRBV5-1 with TRBJ2-1; 12 bases agree with TRBD1. V lost 5 bases to trimming and J lost 5 bases; unmatched junction nucleotides: 5. Germline CDR1 and CDR2: SGHRS and YFSETQ. The CDR3 is 15 amino acids. The CDR3 spells CASRGDRGLDNEQFF. CDR3 coding DNA: TGCGCCAGCAGAGGGGACAGGGGGCTGGACAATGAGCAGTTCTTC. The entire variable domain, with the rest obtained from reference TRBV5-1 and TRBJ2-1, is as follows: KAGVTQTPRYLIKTRGQQVTLSCSPISGHRSVSWYQQTPGQGLQFLFEYFSETQRNKGNFPGRFSGRQFSNSRSEMNVSTLELGDSALYLCASRGDRGLDNEQFFGPGTRLTVL.

In its sample, this clonotype was seen many times. The rearrangement uses TRBV10-3 and TRBJ2-2; TRBD2 aligns across 10 bases. V lost 6 bases and J lost 3; bases outside the gene matches: 4. Germline CDR1 is ENHRY and CDR2 is SYGVKD. The CDR3 has 15 amino acids. CDR3 region: CAIRRTSGDTGELFF. In DNA, the CDR3 is TGTGCCATCAGGAGGACTAGCGGAGACACCGGGGAGCTGTTTTTT.

This clonotype appeared many times. The V and J genes are TRBV7-9 and TRBJ1-6; 10 bases map to TRBD1. This CDR3 spans 16 amino acids. Trimming at V came to 0 bases and at J to 7 bases, leaving 3 bases not matched to a gene. Germline V gene data show CDR1 as SEHNR and CDR2 as FQNEAQ (reference sequence). CDR3 in DNA: TGTGCCAGCAGCTTAGCCGACAGGGGGCCGAATTCACCCCTCCACTTT. Translation: CASSLADRGPNSPLHF.

This clonotype was found many times. The chain is built from TRBV20-1 and TRBJ1-1; no firm D call. V shed 5 bases and J shed 4 bases, with 17 bases lying between them. Germline V lookup: CDR1 DFQATT, CDR2 SNEGSKA (reference sequence). The CDR3 spans 14 residues. The CDR3 DNA is TGCAGTGCTCTCCCCCCGGGAAGGAGCACTGAAGCTTTCTTT. This codes for CSALPPGRSTEAFF.

The chain is built from TRBV20-1 and TRBJ2-2; 8 positions match TRBD1. Per the germline V gene, CDR1 is DFQATT and CDR2 is SNEGSKA (reference sequence). The V segment lost 3 bases and the J segment 3 bases; nucleotides outside the gene matches: 6. The CDR3 length is 15 residues. The CDR3 loop is CSASSQGADTGELFF. CDR3 DNA: TGCAGTGCTAGCTCCCAGGGGGCGGACACCGGGGAGCTGTTTTTT.

The gene calls are TRBV29-1 and TRBJ2-5; a weak D match, TRBD2 (5 bases). The germline V gene has CDR1 SQVTM and CDR2 ANQGSEA. Trimming took 3 bases from V and 1 from J, leaving 12 bases between them. This CDR3 comprises 14 residues. CDR3 loop: CSVERSGPQETQYF. DNA of the CDR3: TGCAGCGTTGAGAGAAGCGGACCCCAAGAGACCCAGTACTTC.